This TCR beta chain came from a study of cytomegalovirus exposure and HLA in healthy donors. Primers: 60 Vbeta forward and 13 Jbeta reverse. Libraries were prepared by immunoSEQ multiplex PCR; TCRdb keeps only in-frame clonotypes and omits some of them. The repertoire consists of approximately 150,000 clones, with about 80% occurring once and the leading ten covering around 2.4%. The length of the CDR3 is 16 residues. Trimming at V came to 5 bases and at J to 5 bases, leaving 14 bases not matched to a gene. The V gene's germline CDR1 is SGHDT and CDR2 YYEEEE. The sample comprised PBMCs. The rearrangement links TRBV5-6 to TRBJ2-7; 9 bases are a match to TRBD1. The clonotype comes from a woman between 18 and 30 years old in good health and CMV-seropositive. The CDR3 coding sequence is TGTGCCAGCAGTGACTCGGACAGGGGATTCGTCCACGAGCAGTACTTC. This sequence encodes CASSDSDRGFVHEQYF.